These 3 T cell receptor beta chains share one sample of origin, sequenced in a study of blood T cell repertoires in COVID-19. TCRdb keeps only in-frame clones here, not all; method: immunoSEQ multiplex PCR. The table has hundreds of thousands of clones, over 65% seen once. Sequenced material: peripheral blood. Receptor source: a woman older than 75 with acute or convalescent COVID-19.

The chain links TRBV5-6 to TRBJ2-5; 13 bases match TRBD2. CDR1 SGHDT and CDR2 YYEEEE come from the germline V gene. The CDR3 consists of 17 residues. The trim removed 4 bases at V and 1 base at J, leaving 7 bases unmatched. The CDR3 bases are TGTGCCAGCAGCCGTTCCGGGACTAGCGGGATCCAAGAGACCCAGTACTTC. Its protein is CASSRSGTSGIQETQYF. The full variable domain, completed using reference TRBV5-6 and TRBJ2-5, is DAGVTQSPTHLIKTRGQQVTLRCSPKSGHDTVSWYQQALGQGPQFIFQYYEEEERQRGNFPDRFSGHQFPNYSSELNVNALLLGDSALYLCASSRSGTSGIQETQYFGPGTRLLVL.

The chain joins TRBV10-3 to TRBJ2-2; D uncertain. CDR3 length: 18 residues. Germline loops: CDR1 ENHRY, CDR2 SYGVKD. V lost 2 bases and J 4 bases, leaving 20 bases between the germline ends. In DNA, the CDR3 is TGTGCCATCAGTGAGACTCACCCGATTGAGATTGGCACCGGGGAGCTGTTTTTT. Translated: CAISETHPIEIGTGELFF.

J is TRBJ1-6 and V is TRBV19; D is unclear. Germline-derived CDR1 and CDR2 are LNHDA and SQIVND (reference sequence). This CDR3 has 14 residues. The V end lost 7 bases, the J end lost 6 bases, and 13 bases lay between the germline ends. DNA for the CDR3: TGTGCCAGTAACCTCCTGACTCCTAATTCACCCCTCCACTTT. Amino acid sequence: CASNLLTPNSPLHF.